The 14 T cell receptor beta chains below all came from one sample that was sequenced in a study of memory CD4+ T cells and cytomegalovirus serostatus. Clones were sequenced by immunoSEQ multiplex PCR, and TCRdb holds only the in-frame ones, with some missing. The table has about 56,000 clones, around 79% seen once. Single viable CD3+CD4+CD8-CD45RO+ cells were sorted as the memory CD4+ T cells. Sequencing input: memory CD4+ T cells from blood. The receptors come from an adult in good health and CMV-seropositive.

This rearrangement joins TRBV5-6 to TRBJ1-2, with D tentatively TRBD1 (5 bases). The CDR3 loop spans 14 amino acids. V gave up 0 bases and J gave up 8 bases, with 14 bases separating them. Looked up from germline, CDR1 is SGHDT and CDR2 is YYEEEE. The CDR3 DNA follows: TGTGCCAGCAGCTTGGGAATCGGGGCAGCAGGCTACACCTTC. Protein: CASSLGIGAAGYTF.

The genes are TRBV19 and TRBJ2-2, with D perhaps TRBD2 (5 bases). V dropped 10 bases and J dropped 0 bases, with 12 bases sitting between them. The CDR3 is 14 residues long. Per germline, CDR1 LNHDA and CDR2 SQIVND (reference sequence). The CDR3 sequence is CATRGAANTGELFF. The CDR3 DNA follows: TGTGCCACCCGGGGTGCAGCGAACACCGGGGAGCTGTTTTTT.

The chain is built from TRBV7-8 and TRBJ2-1, with 9 bases matching TRBD2. Germline CDR1 SGHVS, CDR2 FQNEAQ. The ends lost 4 bases at V and 9 bases at J; junction bases unmatched: 10. This CDR3 has 15 amino acids. CDR3 amino acids: CASSSRASGIGEQFF. In DNA form, the CDR3 reads TGTGCCAGCAGCTCGAGAGCTAGCGGGATAGGTGAGCAGTTCTTC.

V gene TRBV7-9 combines with J gene TRBJ1-2, with 9 positions matching TRBD1. With V trimmed by 6 bases and J by 5 bases, 4 bases remained unmatched. This CDR3 is 13 amino acids long. Germline V CDR1 and CDR2: SEHNR, FQNEAQ (reference sequence). CDR3 nucleotides: TGTGCCAGCAGTCCTGGGACAGGGTATGGCTACACCTTC. This encodes CASSPGTGYGYTF.

In this sample, this clone turned up a few times. The rearrangement links TRBV5-1 to TRBJ2-5, with TRBD1 identical over 7 bases. After removal of 5 bases from V and 2 bases from J, the junction contained 3 bases not matched to a gene. The CDR3 totals 13 residues. CDR1 and CDR2 from the germline V gene are SGHRS and YFSETQ. CDR3 sequence: CASRPGQQETQYF. The CDR3 bases are TGCGCCAGCAGACCGGGACAGCAAGAGACCCAGTACTTC.

The CDR3 sequence is CASSIGSSGRAETQYF. The CDR3 nucleotides are TGTGCCAGTAGTATCGGAAGTAGCGGGAGAGCGGAGACCCAGTACTTC. The V gene is TRBV19, the J gene TRBJ2-5; 9 bases fit TRBD2. Germline CDR1 LNHDA, CDR2 SQIVND (reference sequence). The junction had 10 bases not matched to a gene; V was cut back by 3 bases and J by 5 bases. This CDR3 has 16 amino acids.

Only a few counts were recorded for this clone. The chain couples TRBV12-5 to TRBJ2-3; 11 bases are a match to TRBD2. The germline V gene has CDR1 LGHNT and CDR2 FRNRAP. V lost 7 bases, J lost 4 bases, and 4 bases stayed unmatched. There are 14 residues in the CDR3. The CDR3 protein is CASASSGRADTQYF. In nucleotides, the CDR3 is TGTGCTAGTGCGAGTAGCGGGAGGGCAGATACGCAGTATTTT.

This chain uses TRBV30 with TRBJ2-1, with a tentative D call TRBD2 (6 bases). The V gene's germline CDR1 is GTSNPN and CDR2 SVGIG (reference sequence). Trimming took 4 bases from V and 15 from J, leaving 22 bases between them. The CDR3 sequence is 13 residues long. The CDR3 DNA reads as TGTGCCTGGACTGCGAAAGGAGGGCCATTGTCGTTCTTC. Protein product: CAWTAKGGPLSFF.

The chain recombines TRBV10-3 with TRBJ2-1; D might be TRBD1 or TRBD2, each matching 5 bases. The CDR3 length is 14 residues. In germline, CDR1 is ENHRY, CDR2 SYGVKD. V was trimmed by 8 bases and J by 3 bases, leaving 14 bases between them. Here the CDR3 DNA reads TGTGCCATCTCACAACGGGGCGACTACAATGAGCAGTTCTTC. Translation gives CAISQRGDYNEQFF.

The chain combines TRBV30 with TRBJ2-1, with a tentative D call TRBD2 (6 bases). From germline, CDR1 is GTSNPN and CDR2 SVGIG (reference sequence). The CDR3 is 14 residues long. DNA for the CDR3: TGTGCACTTAAAAGGGGAGGCCTAAGGAATGAGCAGTTCTTC. This translates into CALKRGGLRNEQFF.

J is TRBJ1-4 and V is TRBV19; tentatively, D is TRBD1 (6 bases). V lost 5 bases, J lost 8 bases, and 27 bases lay in between. The CDR3 sequence is 18 residues long. Germline V gene sequence: CDR1 LNHDA, CDR2 SQIVND (reference sequence). The CDR3 loop is CASSGSQGQYRMKEKLFF. The CDR3 DNA is TGTGCCAGTAGTGGATCTCAGGGGCAATATAGGATGAAGGAAAAACTGTTTTTT.

The chain has TRBV6-5 and TRBJ1-1, with 7 bases fitting TRBD1. Germline CDR1 and CDR2: MNHEY and SVGAGI. J was trimmed by 0 bases and V by 5 bases; bases with no gene match: 3. The CDR3 contains 14 residues. DNA of the CDR3: TGTGCCAGCAGTAGGACAGGCATGAACACTGAAGCTTTCTTT. It yields the protein CASSRTGMNTEAFF.

V usage is TRBV15 and J usage is TRBJ1-1; 8 positions agree with TRBD1. The germline CDR1 and CDR2 sequences are LNHNV and YYDKDF (reference sequence). CDR3 length: 15 residues. With 1 base clipped from V and 4 bases from J, the junction kept 5 bases outside the gene matches. The DNA for the CDR3 is TGTGCCACCAGCAGAGGTGGACAGGGTATCACTGAAGCTTTCTTT. This codes for CATSRGGQGITEAFF.

The chain carries TRBV21-1 and TRBJ2-1; TRBD1, the table's D call, lacks a check against the DNA. TRBV21-1 is shown as a pseudogene. The CDR3 contains 15 residues. The CDR3 sequence is CASNPPGQVYNEQFF. Written as DNA, the CDR3 is TGTGCCAGCAACCCACCGGGACAGGTATACAATGAGCAGTTCTTC.